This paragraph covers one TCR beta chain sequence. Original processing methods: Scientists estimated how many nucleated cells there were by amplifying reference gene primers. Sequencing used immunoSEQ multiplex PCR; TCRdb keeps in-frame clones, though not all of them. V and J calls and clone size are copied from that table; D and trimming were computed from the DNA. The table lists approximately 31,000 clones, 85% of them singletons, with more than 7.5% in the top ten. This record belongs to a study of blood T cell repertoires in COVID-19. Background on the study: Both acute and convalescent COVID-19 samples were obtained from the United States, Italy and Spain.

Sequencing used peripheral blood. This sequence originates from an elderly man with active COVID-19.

CDR3 sequence: CASSSSGGQPQHF. DNA of the CDR3: TGTGCCAGCAGCTCCAGCGGGGGTCAGCCCCAGCATTTT. This chain connects TRBV5-5 to TRBJ1-5, with D possibly matching TRBD1 (5 bases). The CDR3 has 13 residues. Trimming stripped 3 bases from V and 6 bases from J, with 10 bases between. Germline CDR1 reads SGHKS; CDR2 reads YYEKEE (reference sequence). Filled out from reference TRBV5-5 and TRBJ1-5, the complete variable domain reads DAGVTQSPTHLIKTRGQQVTLRCSPISGHKSVSWYQQVLGQGPQFIFQYYEKEERGRGNFPDRFSARQFPNYSSELNVNALLLGDSALYLCASSSSGGQPQHFGDGTRLSIL.